The clone carrying this T cell receptor (beta chain) was counted a few times. Its antigen is still unknown. The record originates from a study of cytomegalovirus exposure and HLA in healthy donors. General study points: The only immune exposure information that was available was CMV serostatus. Among TCR beta chains of equal frequency, HLA-associated ones were more clonally expanded in a later analysis. Later on, an analysis found that several of the most significant clusters appeared to be linked to common viral pathogens, which included parvovirus B19.

V gave up 11 bases and J gave up 0 bases, with 13 bases separating them. Germline CDR1 MNHNS, CDR2 SASEGT. The CDR3 has 13 amino acids. PCR employed 60 Vbeta and 13 Jbeta primers. Clones were read by immunoSEQ multiplex PCR, and TCRdb kept only the in-frame ones, dropping some. Altogether about 200,000 clones are present, around 73% being singletons, with the ten largest covering approximately 3.9%. This sequence originates from a male donor in good health and CMV-seronegative. The chain has TRBV6-1 and TRBJ1-1; a possible D gene is TRBD1 (5 bases). Sequencing used PBMCs. CDR3 loop: CAGADTMNTEAFF. In nucleotides, the CDR3 is TGTGCCGGCGCGGACACGATGAACACTGAAGCTTTCTTT.